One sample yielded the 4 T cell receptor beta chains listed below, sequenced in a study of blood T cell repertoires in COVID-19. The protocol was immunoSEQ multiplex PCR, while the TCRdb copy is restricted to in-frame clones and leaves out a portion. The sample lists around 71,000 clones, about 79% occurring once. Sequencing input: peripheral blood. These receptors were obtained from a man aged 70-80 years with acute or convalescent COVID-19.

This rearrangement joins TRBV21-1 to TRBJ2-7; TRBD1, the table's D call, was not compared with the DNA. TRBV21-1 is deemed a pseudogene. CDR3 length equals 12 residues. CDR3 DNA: TGTGCCAGCAGCAAACGCAGGGGCGAGCAGTACTTC. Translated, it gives CASSKRRGEQYF.

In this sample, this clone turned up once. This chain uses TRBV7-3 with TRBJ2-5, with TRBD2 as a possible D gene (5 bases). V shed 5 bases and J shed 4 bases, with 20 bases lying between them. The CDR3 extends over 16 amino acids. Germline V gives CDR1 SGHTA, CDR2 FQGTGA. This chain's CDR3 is CASSQEGRRVGETQYF. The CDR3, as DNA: TGTGCCAGCAGCCAAGAGGGCAGGAGAGTAGGAGAGACCCAGTACTTC.

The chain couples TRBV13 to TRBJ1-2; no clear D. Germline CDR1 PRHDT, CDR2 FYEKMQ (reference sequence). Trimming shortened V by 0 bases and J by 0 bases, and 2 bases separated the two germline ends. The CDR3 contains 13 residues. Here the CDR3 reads CASSLGTNYGYTF. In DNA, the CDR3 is TGTGCCAGCAGCTTAGGCACTAACTATGGCTACACCTTC.

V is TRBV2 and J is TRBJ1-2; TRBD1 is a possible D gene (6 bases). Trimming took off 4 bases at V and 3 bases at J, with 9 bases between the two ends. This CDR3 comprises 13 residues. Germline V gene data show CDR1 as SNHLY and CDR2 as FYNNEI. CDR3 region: CASSVDSDYGYTF. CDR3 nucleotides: TGTGCCAGCAGTGTGGACAGTGACTATGGCTACACCTTC.